This T cell receptor beta chain was obtained from a study of shared clonotypes between healthy human individuals. Study-level information: Sampling drew on donors who were two women and three men aged 18 to 49. Findings and caveats of the study: Only blood samples were collected, and tissue repertoires likely differ.

A note on this clone: Its antigen is still unknown.

Deep was the level used in running the assay. Some 31,000 T cell genomes (about 280 ng DNA) went into each PBMC replicate. Sequencing used immunoSEQ multiplex PCR; TCRdb keeps in-frame clones, though not all of them. The profile shows about 480,000 clones, around 79% of them singletons. This receptor was obtained from a woman in her forties in good health. Some clones in this sample may be carry-over from other donors' samples. Sequenced input: PBMCs.

For the CDR3, the DNA is TGTGCCAGCAGTGTACGGACCCCCCCAGAGACCCAGTACTTC. Amino acid sequence: CASSVRTPPETQYF. This sequence joins TRBV25-1 and TRBJ2-5, with D hard to call. The CDR3 length is 14 residues. The germline V gene has CDR1 MGHDK and CDR2 SYGVNS. V was cut by 4 bases and J by 4 bases, with 13 bases left in between.